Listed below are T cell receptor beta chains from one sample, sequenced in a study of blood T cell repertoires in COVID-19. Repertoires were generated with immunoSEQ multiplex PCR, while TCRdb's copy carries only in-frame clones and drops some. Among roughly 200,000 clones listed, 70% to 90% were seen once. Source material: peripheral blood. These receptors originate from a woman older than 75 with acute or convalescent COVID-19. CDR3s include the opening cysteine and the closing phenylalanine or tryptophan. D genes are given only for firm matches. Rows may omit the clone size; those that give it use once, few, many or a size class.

CASSLASGIGELFF,TGTGCCAGCAGTTTGGCTAGCGGGATCGGGGAGCTGTTTTTT,TRBJ2-2,TRBV27,TRBD2,NA
CASAIGQETEAFF,TGTGCCTCCGCGATAGGACAGGAGACTGAAGCTTTCTTT,TRBJ1-1,TRBV15,TRBD1,NA
CASSRVPGQGQTEAFF,TGTGCCAGCAGTCGAGTCCCGGGACAGGGGCAAACTGAAGCTTTCTTT,TRBJ1-1,TRBV6-6,TRBD1,NA
CASSPESVSSNQPQHF,TGTGCCAGCTCACCAGAGTCGGTATCAAGCAATCAGCCCCAGCATTTT,TRBJ1-5,TRBV18,NA,NA
CASSKTGNEQYF,TGCGCCAGCAGCAAAACCGGGAACGAGCAGTACTTC,TRBJ2-7,TRBV5-1,NA,NA
CAWSGGLAGGHEQFF,TGTGCCTGGAGTGGGGGACTAGCGGGAGGGCACGAGCAGTTCTTC,TRBJ2-1,TRBV30,TRBD2,NA
CASSTPTTTSTGELFF,TGTGCCAGCAGCACCCCGACGACAACTAGTACCGGGGAGCTGTTTTTT,TRBJ2-2,TRBV7-9,NA,NA
CASSLRWAVDTEAFF,TGTGCCAGCAGCTTAAGGTGGGCCGTAGACACTGAAGCTTTCTTT,TRBJ1-1,TRBV7-2,NA,NA
CASSLSGRDTGELFF,TGTGCCAGCAGCTTGTCAGGGAGGGACACCGGGGAGCTGTTTTTT,TRBJ2-2,TRBV5-6,TRBD2,NA
CAITPGTSGTDEQFF,TGTGCCATCACCCCCGGGACTAGCGGGACTGATGAGCAGTTCTTC,TRBJ2-1,TRBV10-3,TRBD2,NA
CASSQALAGGVGLQFF,TGCGCCAGCAGCCAAGCGCTAGCGGGAGGGGTCGGTTTGCAGTTCTTC,TRBJ2-1,TRBV4-3,TRBD2,NA
CASSSSSGEWYTQYF,TGTGCCAGCAGCTCTTCTAGCGGGGAATGGTATACGCAGTATTTT,TRBJ2-3,TRBV7-3,TRBD2,NA
CASSPSTSGSAGELFF,TGTGCCAGCAGCCCTTCGACTAGCGGGAGCGCCGGGGAGCTGTTTTTT,TRBJ2-2,TRBV4-2,TRBD2,NA
CASSFAGDYNSPLHF,TGTGCCAGCAGCTTCGCCGGGGACTATAATTCACCCCTCCACTTT,TRBJ1-6,TRBV7-2,NA,NA
CASSQDPRGFDYGYTF,TGCGCCAGCAGCCAAGACCCCAGGGGTTTTGACTATGGCTACACCTTC,TRBJ1-2,TRBV4-3,NA,NA
CASSSQQGAYEQYF,TGTGCCAGCAGCTCCCAACAGGGCGCCTACGAGCAGTACTTC,TRBJ2-7,TRBV7-9,NA,NA
CASSQGQGRSYNSPLHF,TGTGCCAGCAGCCAGGGGCAGGGACGCTCCTATAATTCACCCCTCCACTTT,TRBJ1-6,TRBV9,NA,NA
CASLPRAGYGGELFF,TGTGCCAGCCTTCCTAGAGCGGGCTATGGCGGGGAGCTGTTTTTT,TRBJ2-2,TRBV2,NA,NA
CAGSLTHANTGELFF,TGTGCTGGCAGCTTGACTCACGCGAACACCGGGGAGCTGTTTTTT,TRBJ2-2,TRBV7-7,NA,NA
CASSPSIAGSYEQYF,TGTGCCAGCAGCCCCTCTATAGCGGGATCATACGAGCAGTACTTC,TRBJ2-7,TRBV7-6,TRBD2,NA
CASSPRGESNQPQHF,TGTGCCAGCAGCCCCCGCGGAGAAAGCAATCAGCCCCAGCATTTT,TRBJ1-5,TRBV28,NA,NA
CASSGPRGAFF,TGTGCCAGCAGCGGACCCCGGGGGGCTTTCTTT,TRBJ1-1,TRBV11-2,NA,NA
CALGAGATYEQYF,TGTGCCCTCGGCGCGGGAGCGACCTACGAGCAGTACTTC,TRBJ2-7,TRBV28,TRBD2,NA
CSGGTGDEKLFF,TGCAGCGGGGGGACAGGGGATGAAAAACTGTTTTTT,TRBJ1-4,TRBV29-1,TRBD1,once
CASSIGQGSRSPLHF,TGTGCCAGCAGTATAGGACAGGGATCAAGGTCACCCCTCCACTTT,TRBJ1-6,TRBV7-9,TRBD1,NA
CASSRTPSGEETQYF,TGCGCCAGCAGCCGTACCCCATCAGGCGAAGAGACCCAGTACTTC,TRBJ2-5,TRBV5-1,NA,once
CASSHYGLVRDNEQFF,TGTGCCAGCAGCCACTATGGACTAGTTCGGGACAATGAGCAGTTCTTC,TRBJ2-1,TRBV7-3,TRBD2,NA
CASSPPAGSAFF,TGTGCCAGCAGTCCGCCGGCGGGGTCAGCTTTCTTT,TRBJ1-1,TRBV6-2/TRBV6-3,NA,NA